One and the same sample provided the 4 T cell receptor beta chains below, sequenced in a study of chemoradiotherapy in HPV16-positive cancers. Libraries were prepared by immunoSEQ multiplex PCR; TCRdb keeps only in-frame clonotypes and omits some of them. Altogether tens of thousands of clones are present, about two thirds being singletons, with the ten largest covering around 2.5%. The specimen was taken from a patient who underwent chemoradiotherapy. These receptors came from a human donor with HPV-associated anogenital cancer.

This clone occurred a few times. The chain recombines TRBV19 with TRBJ1-5; TRBD1 aligns across 10 bases. The CDR3 loop spans 15 amino acids. Germline trimming cut 5 bases from V and 9 bases from J; bases unmatched to any gene: 10. Germline values: CDR1 LNHDA, CDR2 SQIVND (reference sequence). The CDR3, as DNA: TGTGCCAGTAGTGCCCGGGACAGGGGTGGGGGGCCCCAGCATTTT. Protein product: CASSARDRGGGPQHF.

CDR3 loop: CASSLGLAAQETQYF. In nucleotides, the CDR3 is TGCGCCAGCAGCTTGGGACTAGCGGCTCAAGAGACCCAGTACTTC. This chain uses TRBV5-1 with TRBJ2-5, with 9 bases fitting TRBD2. The V and J ends lost 0 bases and 2 bases, in that order; junction bases with no gene match: 2. The CDR3 length is 15 residues. CDR1 and CDR2 from the germline V gene are SGHRS and YFSETQ.

In this sample, this clone turned up a few times. V gene TRBV29-1 combines with J gene TRBJ2-1; possibly TRBD1 for D (6 bases). This CDR3 has 15 amino acids. The V gene's germline CDR1 is SQVTM and CDR2 ANQGSEA. V was clipped by 3 bases and J by 4 bases, with 16 bases between them. The CDR3 region has the DNA TGCAGCGTTGATGACTTAGTGGGGGCATACAATGAGCAGTTCTTC. Amino acid sequence: CSVDDLVGAYNEQFF.

The chain carries TRBV28 and TRBJ1-1; D is undetermined. The CDR3 contains 14 residues. Germline V gives CDR1 MDHEN, CDR2 SYDVKM. V was cut by 6 bases and J by 1 base, with 12 bases left in between. As DNA, the CDR3 is TGTGCCAGCAGCCAACAGAGAAAGAACACTGAAGCTTTCTTT. This codes for CASSQQRKNTEAFF.